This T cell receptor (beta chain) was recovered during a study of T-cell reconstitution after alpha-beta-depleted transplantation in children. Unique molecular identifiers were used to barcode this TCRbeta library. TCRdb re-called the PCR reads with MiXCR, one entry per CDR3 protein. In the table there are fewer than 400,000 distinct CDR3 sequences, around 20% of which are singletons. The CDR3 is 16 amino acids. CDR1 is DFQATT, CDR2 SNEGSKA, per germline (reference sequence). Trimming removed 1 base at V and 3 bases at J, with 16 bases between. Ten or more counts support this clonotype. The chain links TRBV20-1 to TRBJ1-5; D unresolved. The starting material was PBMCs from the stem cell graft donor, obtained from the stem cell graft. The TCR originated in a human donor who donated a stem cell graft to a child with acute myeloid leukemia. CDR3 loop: CSARVGARSNNQPQHF. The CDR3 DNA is TGCAGTGCTAGAGTTGGAGCTAGGAGTAACAATCAGCCCCAGCATTTT.